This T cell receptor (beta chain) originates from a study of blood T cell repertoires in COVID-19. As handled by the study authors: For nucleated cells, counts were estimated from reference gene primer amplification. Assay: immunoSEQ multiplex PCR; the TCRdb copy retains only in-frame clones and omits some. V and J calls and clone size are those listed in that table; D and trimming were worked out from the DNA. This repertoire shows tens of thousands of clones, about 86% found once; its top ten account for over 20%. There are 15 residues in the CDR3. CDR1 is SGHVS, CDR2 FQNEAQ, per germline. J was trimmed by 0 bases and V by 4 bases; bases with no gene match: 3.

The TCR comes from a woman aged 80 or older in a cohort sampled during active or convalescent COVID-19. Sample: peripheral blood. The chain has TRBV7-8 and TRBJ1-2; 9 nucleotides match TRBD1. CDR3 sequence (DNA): TGTGCCAGCAGCTCCGGGACAGGGTCTAACTATGGCTACACCTTC. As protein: CASSSGTGSNYGYTF.